This T cell receptor beta chain is from a study of CD8 T cells in Susac syndrome. On this clonotype itself: Its antigen is as yet unknown.

Regarding the study as a whole: An acknowledgment was made by the study that its TCR sequencing and HLA analysis involved relatively few individuals.

This CDR3 is 14 amino acids long. CDR1 SGHNT and CDR2 YYREEE come from the germline V gene (reference sequence). The V and J ends lost 5 bases and 2 bases, in that order; junction bases with no gene match: 7. RNA was extracted with the RNeasy kit, and a quantity of roughly 0.5 to 1 ug was reverse transcribed using random hexamers. TCR beta CDR3 was amplified by immunoSEQ covering 54 Vbeta and 13 Jbeta. TCRdb re-analysed the immunoSEQ multiplex PCR reads in MiXCR, keeping a single row per CDR3 protein. The data hold some 260,000 distinct CDR3 sequences, with more than 75% observed a single time. The specimen was CD8+ T cells from PBMCs. The rearrangement uses TRBV5-4 and TRBJ2-7; TRBD1 matches at 7 bases. The receptor was derived from a human donor with multiple sclerosis. Here the CDR3 reads CASREGQVTYEQYF. CDR3 DNA sequence: TGTGCCAGCAGGGAAGGACAGGTTACCTACGAGCAGTACTTC.